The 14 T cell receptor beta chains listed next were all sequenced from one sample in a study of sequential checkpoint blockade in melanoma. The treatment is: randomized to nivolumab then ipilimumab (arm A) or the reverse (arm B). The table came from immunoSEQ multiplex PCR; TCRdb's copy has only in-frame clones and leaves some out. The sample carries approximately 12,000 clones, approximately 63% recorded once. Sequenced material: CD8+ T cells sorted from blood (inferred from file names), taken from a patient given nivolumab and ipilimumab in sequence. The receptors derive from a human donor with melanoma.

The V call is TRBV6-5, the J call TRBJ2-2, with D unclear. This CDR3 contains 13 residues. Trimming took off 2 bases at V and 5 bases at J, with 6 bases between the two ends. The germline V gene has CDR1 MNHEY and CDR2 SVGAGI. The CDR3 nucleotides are TGTGCCAGCAGTTACAGCGTGACCGGGGAGCTGTTTTTT. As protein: CASSYSVTGELFF.

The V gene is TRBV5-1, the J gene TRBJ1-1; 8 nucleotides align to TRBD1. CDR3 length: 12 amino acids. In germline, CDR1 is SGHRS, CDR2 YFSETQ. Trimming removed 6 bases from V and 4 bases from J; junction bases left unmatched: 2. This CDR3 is CASKTGATEAFF. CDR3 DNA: TGCGCCAGCAAGACAGGGGCCACTGAAGCTTTCTTT.

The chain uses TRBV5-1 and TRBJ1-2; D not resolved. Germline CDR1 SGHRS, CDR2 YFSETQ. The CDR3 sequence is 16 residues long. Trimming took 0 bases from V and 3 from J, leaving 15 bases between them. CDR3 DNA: TGCGCCAGCAGCTTGGGAGCGAAGGTTACGTACTATGGCTACACCTTC. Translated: CASSLGAKVTYYGYTF.

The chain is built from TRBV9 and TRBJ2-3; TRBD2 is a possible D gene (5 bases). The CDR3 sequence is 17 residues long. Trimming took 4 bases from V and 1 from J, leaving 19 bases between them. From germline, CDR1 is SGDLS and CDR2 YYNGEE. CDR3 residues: CASSSVVGSLGTDTQYF. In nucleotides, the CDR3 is TGTGCCAGCAGCTCCGTGGTAGGGAGTTTAGGCACAGATACGCAGTATTTT. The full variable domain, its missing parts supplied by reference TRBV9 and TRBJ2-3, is DSGVTQTPKHLITATGQRVTLRCSPRSGDLSVYWYQQSLDQGLQFLIQYYNGEERAKGNILERFSAQQFPDLHSELNLSSLELGDSALYFCASSSVVGSLGTDTQYFGPGTRLTVL.

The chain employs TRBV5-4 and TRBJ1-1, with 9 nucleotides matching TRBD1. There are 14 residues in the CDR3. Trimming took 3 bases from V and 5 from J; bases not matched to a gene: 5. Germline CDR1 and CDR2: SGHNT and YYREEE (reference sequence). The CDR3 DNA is TGTGCCAGCAGCTGGACAGGGGTGTGGACTGAAGCTTTCTTT. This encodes CASSWTGVWTEAFF.

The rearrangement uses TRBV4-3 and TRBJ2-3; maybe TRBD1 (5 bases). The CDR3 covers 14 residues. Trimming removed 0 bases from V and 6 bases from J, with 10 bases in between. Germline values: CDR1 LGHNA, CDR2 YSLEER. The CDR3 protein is CASSQDTGKDTQYF. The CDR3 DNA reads TGCGCCAGCAGCCAAGATACAGGCAAGGATACGCAGTATTTT.

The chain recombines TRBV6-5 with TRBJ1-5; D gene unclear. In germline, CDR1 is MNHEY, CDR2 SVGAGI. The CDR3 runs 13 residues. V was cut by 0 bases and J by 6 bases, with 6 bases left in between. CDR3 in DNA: TGTGCCAGCAGTTACTCGACGGGTCAGCCCCAGCATTTT. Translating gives CASSYSTGQPQHF.

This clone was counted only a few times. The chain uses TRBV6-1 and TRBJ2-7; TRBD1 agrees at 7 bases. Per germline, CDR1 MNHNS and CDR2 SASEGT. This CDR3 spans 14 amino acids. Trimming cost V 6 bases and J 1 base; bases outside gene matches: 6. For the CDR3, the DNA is TGTGCCAGCAGGATCCGGGACAGATCCTACGAGCAGTACTTC. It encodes CASRIRDRSYEQYF.

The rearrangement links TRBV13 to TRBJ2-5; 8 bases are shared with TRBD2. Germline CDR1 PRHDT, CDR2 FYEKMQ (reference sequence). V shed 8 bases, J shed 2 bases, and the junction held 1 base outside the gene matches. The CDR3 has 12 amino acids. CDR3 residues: CASSSGQETQYF. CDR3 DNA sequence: TGTGCCAGCTCTAGCGGGCAAGAGACCCAGTACTTC.

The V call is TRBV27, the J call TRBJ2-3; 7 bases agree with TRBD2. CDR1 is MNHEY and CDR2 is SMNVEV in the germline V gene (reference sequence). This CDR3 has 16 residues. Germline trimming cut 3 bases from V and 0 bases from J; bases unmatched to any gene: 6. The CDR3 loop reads CASSFVGGTSTDTQYF. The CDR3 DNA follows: TGTGCCAGCAGTTTCGTCGGGGGGACTAGCACAGATACGCAGTATTTT.

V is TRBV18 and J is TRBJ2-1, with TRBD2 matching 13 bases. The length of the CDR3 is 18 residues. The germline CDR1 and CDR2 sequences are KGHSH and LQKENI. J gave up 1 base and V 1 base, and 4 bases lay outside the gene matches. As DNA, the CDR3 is TGTGCCAGCTCACCACGGACTAGCGGGAGTGTATCCTACAATGAGCAGTTCTTC. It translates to CASSPRTSGSVSYNEQFF.

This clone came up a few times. CDR3 sequence (DNA): TGTGCCATCAGCCTGACAGGGGACCCCATCCGAGACCAGTACTTC. As protein: CAISLTGDPIRDQYF. The chain uses TRBV10-3 and TRBJ2-5; 8 bases are a match to TRBD1. Germline CDR1 ENHRY, CDR2 SYGVKD. This CDR3 region has 15 residues. Trimming cost V 6 bases and J 10 bases; bases outside gene matches: 16.

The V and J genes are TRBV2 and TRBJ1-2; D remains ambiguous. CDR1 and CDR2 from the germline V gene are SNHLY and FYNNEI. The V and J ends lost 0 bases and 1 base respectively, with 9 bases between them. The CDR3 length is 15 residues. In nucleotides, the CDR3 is TGTGCCAGCAGTGAAGCTTTGAGTCATAACTATGGCTACACCTTC. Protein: CASSEALSHNYGYTF.

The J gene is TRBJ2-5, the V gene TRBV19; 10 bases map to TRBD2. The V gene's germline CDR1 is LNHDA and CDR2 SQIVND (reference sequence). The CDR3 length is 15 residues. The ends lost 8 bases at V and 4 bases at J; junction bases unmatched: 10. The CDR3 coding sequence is TGTGCCAGTTCCATCACAGCGGGGGGGCTAGAGACCCAGTACTTC. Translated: CASSITAGGLETQYF.